The following is a T cell receptor (beta chain) sequence with its context. Its antigen is as yet unknown. Patients were ruled out by autoimmune disease history or systemic immunosuppression. This entry comes from a study of OX40 agonist ivuxolimab in advanced cancers. Study summary: Participants, roughly 80% male, averaged roughly 59 years of age, ranging from roughly 20 to 80. Notes on the study in general: In a subset of nonresponders, normalized T-cell clonal expansion was also low. Average numbers of expanded clones were greater in CD8+ T cells than in CD4+.

The assay was immunoSEQ multiplex PCR, and TCRdb's table has in-frame clones only and misses some. The profile shows some 70,000 clones, 70% to 90% of them singletons. Material: CD4+ or CD8+ T cells sorted from blood, obtained in a trial of the OX40 agonist ivuxolimab. This receptor was identified in an adult with an advanced solid tumor such as melanoma, head and neck, liver or kidney cancer.

The CDR3 nucleotides read TGTGCCAGCAGCTTGGGAGTCCTGGCTTTGGGCGAGCAGTACTTC. Translation gives CASSLGVLALGEQYF. V is TRBV5-8 and J is TRBJ2-7; D gene ambiguous. V was pared by 0 bases and J by 6 bases, with 16 bases between. Germline V gene lookup returns CDR1 SGHTS and CDR2 YDEGEE. This CDR3 comprises 15 residues.